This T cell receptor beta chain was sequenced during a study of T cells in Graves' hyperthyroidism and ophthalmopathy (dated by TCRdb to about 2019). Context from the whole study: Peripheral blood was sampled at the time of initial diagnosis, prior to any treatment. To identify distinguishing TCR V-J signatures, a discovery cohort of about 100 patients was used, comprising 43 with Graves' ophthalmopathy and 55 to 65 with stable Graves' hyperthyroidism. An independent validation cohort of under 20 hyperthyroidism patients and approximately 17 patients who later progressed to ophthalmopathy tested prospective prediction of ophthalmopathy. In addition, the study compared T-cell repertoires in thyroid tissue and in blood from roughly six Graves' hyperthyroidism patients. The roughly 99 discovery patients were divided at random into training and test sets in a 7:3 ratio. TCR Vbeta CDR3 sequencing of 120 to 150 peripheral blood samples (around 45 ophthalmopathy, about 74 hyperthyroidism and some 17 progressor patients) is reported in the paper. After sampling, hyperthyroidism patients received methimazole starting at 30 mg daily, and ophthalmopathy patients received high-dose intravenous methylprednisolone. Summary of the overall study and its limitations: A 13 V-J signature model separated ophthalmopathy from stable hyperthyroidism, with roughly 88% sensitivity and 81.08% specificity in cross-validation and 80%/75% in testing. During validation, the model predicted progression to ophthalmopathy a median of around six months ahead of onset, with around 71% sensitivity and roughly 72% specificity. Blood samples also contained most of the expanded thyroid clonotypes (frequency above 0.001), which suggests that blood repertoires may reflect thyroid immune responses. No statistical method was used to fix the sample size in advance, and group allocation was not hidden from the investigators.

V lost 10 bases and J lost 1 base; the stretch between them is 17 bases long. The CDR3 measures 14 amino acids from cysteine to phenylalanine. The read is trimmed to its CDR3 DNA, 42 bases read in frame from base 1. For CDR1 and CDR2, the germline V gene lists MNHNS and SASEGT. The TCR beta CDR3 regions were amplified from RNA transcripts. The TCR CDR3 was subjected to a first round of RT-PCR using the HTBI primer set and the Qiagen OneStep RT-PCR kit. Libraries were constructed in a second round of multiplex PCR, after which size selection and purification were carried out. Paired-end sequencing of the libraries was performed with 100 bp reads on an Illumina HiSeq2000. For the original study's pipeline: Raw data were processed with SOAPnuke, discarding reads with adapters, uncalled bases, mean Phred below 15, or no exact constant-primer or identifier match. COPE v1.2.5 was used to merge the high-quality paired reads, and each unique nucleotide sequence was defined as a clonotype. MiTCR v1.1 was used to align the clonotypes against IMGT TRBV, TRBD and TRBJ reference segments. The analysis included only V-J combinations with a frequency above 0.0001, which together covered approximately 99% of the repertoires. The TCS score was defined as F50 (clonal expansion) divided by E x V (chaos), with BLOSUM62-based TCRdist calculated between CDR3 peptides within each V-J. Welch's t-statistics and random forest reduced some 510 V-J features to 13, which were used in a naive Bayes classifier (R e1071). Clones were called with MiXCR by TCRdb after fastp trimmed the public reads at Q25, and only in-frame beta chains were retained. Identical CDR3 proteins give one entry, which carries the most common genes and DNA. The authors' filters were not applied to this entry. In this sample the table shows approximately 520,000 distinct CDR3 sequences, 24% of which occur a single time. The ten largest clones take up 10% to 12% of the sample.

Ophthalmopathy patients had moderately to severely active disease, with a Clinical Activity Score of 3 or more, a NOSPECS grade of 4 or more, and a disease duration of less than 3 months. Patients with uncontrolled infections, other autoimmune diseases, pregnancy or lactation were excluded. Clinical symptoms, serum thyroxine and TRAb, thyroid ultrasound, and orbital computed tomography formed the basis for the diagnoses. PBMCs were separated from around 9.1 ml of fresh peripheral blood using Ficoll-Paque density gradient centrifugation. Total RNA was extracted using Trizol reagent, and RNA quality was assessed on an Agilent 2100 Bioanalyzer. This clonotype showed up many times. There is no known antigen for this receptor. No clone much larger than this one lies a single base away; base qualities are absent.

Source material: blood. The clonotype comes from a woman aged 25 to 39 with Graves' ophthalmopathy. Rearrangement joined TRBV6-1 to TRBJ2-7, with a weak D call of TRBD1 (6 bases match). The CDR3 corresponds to CATTGQKLSYEQYF. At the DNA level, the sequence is TGTGCCACCACCGGACAGAAATTATCCTACGAGCAGTACTTC.